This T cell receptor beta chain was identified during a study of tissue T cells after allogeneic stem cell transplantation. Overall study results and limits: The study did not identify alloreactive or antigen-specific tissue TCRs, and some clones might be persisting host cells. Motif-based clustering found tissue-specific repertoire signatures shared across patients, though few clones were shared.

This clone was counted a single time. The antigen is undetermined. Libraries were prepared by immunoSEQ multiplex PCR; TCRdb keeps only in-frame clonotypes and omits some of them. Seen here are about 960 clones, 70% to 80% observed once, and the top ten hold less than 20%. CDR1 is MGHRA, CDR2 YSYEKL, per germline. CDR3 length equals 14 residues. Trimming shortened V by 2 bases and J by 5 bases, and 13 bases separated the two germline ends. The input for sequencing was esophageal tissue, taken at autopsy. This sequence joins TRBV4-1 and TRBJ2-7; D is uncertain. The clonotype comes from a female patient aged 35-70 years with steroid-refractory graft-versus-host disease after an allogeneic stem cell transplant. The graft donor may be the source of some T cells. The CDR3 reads CASSQLVLLHEQYF. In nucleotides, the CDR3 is TGCGCCAGCAGCCAACTAGTCCTCCTACACGAGCAGTACTTC.